The sequence of this TCR beta chain was determined in a study of shared clonotypes between healthy human individuals. TCRdb's table, derived via immunoSEQ multiplex PCR, lists solely in-frame clones and lacks some. The repertoire holds millions of clones, with about 93% as singletons. Naivety among CD8 cells was defined by CD45RO negativity and positive CCR7 selection, thereby excluding terminally differentiated effector memory CD45RA+ cells. Each donor was a Caucasian adult residing in Nashville, Tennessee. On this clone itself: Its antigen remains unknown.

Study findings and constraints: Of the naive CD4 clonotypes, roughly 5% were shared across several donors. It was only blood that was sampled, and tissue repertoires likely differ.

Germline loops: CDR1 SEHNR, CDR2 FQNEAQ (reference sequence). The CDR3 spans 14 residues. Trimming took 10 bases from V and 0 from J, leaving 10 bases between them. This receptor was identified in a man aged 18 to 29 in good health. Some clones in this sample may be carry-over from other donors' samples. The chain employs TRBV7-9 and TRBJ2-6; D unresolved. Sequencing was performed on naive CD8+ T cells from PBMCs. The CDR3, as DNA: TGTGCCACCCCGCCGGCCTCTGGGGCCAACGTCCTGACTTTC. This gives the protein CATPPASGANVLTF.